This T cell receptor (beta chain) was captured by sequencing in a study of blood T cell repertoires in COVID-19. Looking at the study overall: The United States, Italy and Spain provided the acute and convalescent COVID-19 samples.

Libraries were prepared by immunoSEQ multiplex PCR; TCRdb keeps only in-frame clonotypes and omits some of them. The repertoire holds about 180,000 clones, with approximately 88% as singletons. The CDR3 is 13 residues long. Sequencing was carried out using peripheral blood. The J gene is TRBJ1-2, the V gene TRBV21-1; the DNA was not used to check the table's D call, TRBD1. TRBV21-1 is labeled a pseudogene. This receptor was taken from a woman in her thirties or forties with COVID-19, enrolled during active disease. The CDR3 protein is CARCPYRPYGYTF. CDR3 nucleotide sequence: TGTGCCAGATGTCCCTACAGACCCTATGGCTACACCTTC.